These 4 T cell receptor beta chains share one sample of origin, sequenced in a study of blood T cell repertoires in COVID-19. The method was immunoSEQ multiplex PCR; TCRdb's version includes in-frame clones alone and lacks a portion of them. This table has 100,000 or so clones, roughly 88% appearing once. Sequencing input: peripheral blood. These receptors originate from a man in his sixties with acute or convalescent COVID-19.

V and J are TRBV19 and TRBJ2-7; weak D call: TRBD1 (6 bases). V lost 8 bases to trimming and J lost 3 bases, with 29 bases between them. Germline V CDR1 and CDR2: LNHDA, SQIVND (reference sequence). The CDR3 extends over 18 amino acids. CDR3 region: CASGRTDPDQQKVYEQYF. DNA of the CDR3: TGTGCCAGTGGGCGGACAGATCCGGACCAACAAAAAGTCTACGAGCAGTACTTC.

The rearrangement uses TRBV19 and TRBJ2-5; possible D gene TRBD2, 6 bases. This CDR3 region has 15 residues. Per the germline V gene, CDR1 is LNHDA and CDR2 is SQIVND (reference sequence). Trimming pared 2 bases from V and 1 base from J, leaving 11 bases between. CDR3 in DNA: TGTGCCAGTAGTATAACGCGGGGCCTCCAAGAGACCCAGTACTTC. Encoded protein: CASSITRGLQETQYF.

V usage is TRBV6-5 and J usage is TRBJ1-6, with D unclear. The CDR3 is 13 amino acids. CDR1 and CDR2 (germline): MNHEY, SVGAGI. V was pared by 6 bases and J by 7 bases, with 10 bases between. The CDR3: CASRNSPNSPLHF. The CDR3 nucleotides read TGTGCCAGCAGAAACAGCCCCAATTCACCCCTCCACTTT.

J is TRBJ1-2 and V is TRBV5-4; D gene unclear. The length of the CDR3 is 13 residues. Germline CDR1 is SGHNT and CDR2 is YYREEE (reference sequence). V dropped 0 bases and J dropped 5 bases, with 8 bases sitting between them. This CDR3 is CASSLEQSYGYTF. CDR3 DNA: TGTGCCAGCAGCTTGGAACAGTCTTATGGCTACACCTTC.